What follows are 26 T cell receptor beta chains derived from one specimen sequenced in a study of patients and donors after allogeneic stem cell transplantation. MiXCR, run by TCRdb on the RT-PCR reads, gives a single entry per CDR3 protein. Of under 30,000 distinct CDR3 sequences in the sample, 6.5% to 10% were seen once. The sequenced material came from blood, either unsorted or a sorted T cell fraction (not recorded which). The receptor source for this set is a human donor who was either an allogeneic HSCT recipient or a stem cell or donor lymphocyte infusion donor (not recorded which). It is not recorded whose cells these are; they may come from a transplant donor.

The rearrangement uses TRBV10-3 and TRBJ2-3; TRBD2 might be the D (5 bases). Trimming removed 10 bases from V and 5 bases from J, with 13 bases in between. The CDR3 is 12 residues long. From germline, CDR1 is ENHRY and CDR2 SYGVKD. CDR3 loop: CATVLEEDTQYF. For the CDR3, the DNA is TGTGCCACGGTGTTGGAGGAAGATACGCAGTATTTT.

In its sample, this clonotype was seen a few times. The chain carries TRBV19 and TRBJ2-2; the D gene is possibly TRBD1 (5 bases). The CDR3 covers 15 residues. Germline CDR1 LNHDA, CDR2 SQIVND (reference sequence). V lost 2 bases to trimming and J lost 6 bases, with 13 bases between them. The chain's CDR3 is CASSISGAGAGELFF. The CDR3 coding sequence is TGTGCCAGTAGTATAAGTGGGGCTGGGGCCGGGGAGCTGTTTTTT.

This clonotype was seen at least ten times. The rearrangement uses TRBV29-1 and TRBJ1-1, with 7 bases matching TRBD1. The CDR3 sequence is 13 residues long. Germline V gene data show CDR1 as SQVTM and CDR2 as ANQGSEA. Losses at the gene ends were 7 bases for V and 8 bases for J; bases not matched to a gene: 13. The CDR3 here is CSAPSLGQTEAFF. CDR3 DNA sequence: TGCAGCGCTCCATCCCTGGGACAGACGGAAGCTTTCTTT.

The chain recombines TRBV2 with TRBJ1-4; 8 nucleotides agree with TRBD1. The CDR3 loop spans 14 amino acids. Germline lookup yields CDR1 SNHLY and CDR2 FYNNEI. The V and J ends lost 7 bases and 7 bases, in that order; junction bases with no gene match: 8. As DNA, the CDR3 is TGTGCCAGCAACGGACAGGGTTTAAGTGAAAAACTGTTTTTT. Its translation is CASNGQGLSEKLFF.

CDR3 nucleotides: TGCGCCAGCAGTACAGGGATCTCCTACGAGCAGTACTTC. It codes for CASSTGISYEQYF. The J gene is TRBJ2-7, the V gene TRBV10-2, with a weak D call TRBD1 (6 bases). The germline CDR1 and CDR2 sequences are WSHSY and SAAADI. The CDR3 covers 13 residues. Trimming took off 5 bases at V and 0 bases at J, with 8 bases between the two ends.

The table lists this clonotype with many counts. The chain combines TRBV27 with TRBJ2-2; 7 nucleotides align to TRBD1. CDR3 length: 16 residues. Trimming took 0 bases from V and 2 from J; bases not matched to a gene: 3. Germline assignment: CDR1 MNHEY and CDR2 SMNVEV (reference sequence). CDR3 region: CASSLSGQLNTGELFF. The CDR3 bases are TGTGCCAGCAGTTTATCGGGACAGCTAAACACCGGGGAGCTGTTTTTT.

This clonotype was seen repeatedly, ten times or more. CDR3 amino acids: CSARDRSAITGELFF. CDR3 DNA: TGCAGTGCTAGAGATAGGTCCGCGATAACCGGGGAGCTGTTTTTT. V is TRBV20-1 and J is TRBJ2-2, with unresolved D. In germline, CDR1 is DFQATT, CDR2 SNEGSKA (reference sequence). Deletions cut 0 bases from V and 5 bases from J, with 13 bases between. The CDR3 runs to 15 residues.

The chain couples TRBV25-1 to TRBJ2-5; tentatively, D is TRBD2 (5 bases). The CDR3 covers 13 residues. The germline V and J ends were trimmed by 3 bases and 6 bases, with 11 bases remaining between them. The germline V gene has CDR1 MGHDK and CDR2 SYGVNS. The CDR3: CASSDTSGKTQYF. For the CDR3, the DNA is TGTGCCAGCAGTGACACCAGCGGTAAGACCCAGTACTTC.

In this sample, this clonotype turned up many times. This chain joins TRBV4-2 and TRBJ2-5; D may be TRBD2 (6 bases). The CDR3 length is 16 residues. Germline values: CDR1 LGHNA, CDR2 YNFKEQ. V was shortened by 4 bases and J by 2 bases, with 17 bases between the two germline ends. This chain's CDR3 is CASSPSLGGEQETQYF. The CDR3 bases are TGTGCCAGCAGCCCCAGCCTTGGAGGGGAGCAAGAGACCCAGTACTTC.

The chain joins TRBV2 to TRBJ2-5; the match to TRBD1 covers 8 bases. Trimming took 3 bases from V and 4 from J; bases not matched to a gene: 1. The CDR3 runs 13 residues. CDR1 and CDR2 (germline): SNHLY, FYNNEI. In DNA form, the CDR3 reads TGTGCCAGCAGTGATGGGACAGGAGAGACCCAGTACTTC. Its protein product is CASSDGTGETQYF.

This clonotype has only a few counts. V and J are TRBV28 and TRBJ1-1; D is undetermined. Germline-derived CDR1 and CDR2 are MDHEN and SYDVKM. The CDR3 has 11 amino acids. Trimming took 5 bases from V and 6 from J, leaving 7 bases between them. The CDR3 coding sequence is TGTGCCAGCAGTCGTTTGGCTGAAGCTTTCTTT. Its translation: CASSRLAEAFF.

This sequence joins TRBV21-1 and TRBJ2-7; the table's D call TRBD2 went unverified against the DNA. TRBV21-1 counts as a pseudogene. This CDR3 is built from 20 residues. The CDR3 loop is CASSKGLAGKRRHSSYEQYF. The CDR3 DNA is TGTGCCAGCAGCAAAGGACTAGCGGGAAAAAGACGCCACAGCTCCTACGAGCAGTACTTC.

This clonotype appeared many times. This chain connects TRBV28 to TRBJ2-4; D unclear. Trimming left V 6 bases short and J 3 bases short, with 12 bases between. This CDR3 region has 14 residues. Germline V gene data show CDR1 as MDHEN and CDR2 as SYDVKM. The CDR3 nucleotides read TGTGCCAGCAGATCAGGTGGGGTCAAAAACATTCAGTACTTC. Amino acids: CASRSGGVKNIQYF.

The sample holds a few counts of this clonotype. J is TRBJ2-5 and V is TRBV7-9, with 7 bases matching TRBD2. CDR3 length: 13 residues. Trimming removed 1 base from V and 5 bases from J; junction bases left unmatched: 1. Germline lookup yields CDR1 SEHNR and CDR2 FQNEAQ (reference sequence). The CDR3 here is CASSLDGGETQYF. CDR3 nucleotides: TGTGCCAGCAGCTTAGACGGGGGGGAGACCCAGTACTTC.

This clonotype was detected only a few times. The CDR3 reads CASSLDLSWGARMATEAFF. CDR3 coding DNA: TGTGCCAGCAGCTTAGACCTCAGTTGGGGGGCGCGAATGGCTACTGAAGCTTTCTTT. The chain couples TRBV11-1 to TRBJ1-1; a weak D match, TRBD1 (6 bases). Looked up from germline, CDR1 is SGHAT and CDR2 is FQDESV (reference sequence). This CDR3 is 19 amino acids long. V shed 1 base and J shed 5 bases, with 26 bases lying between them.

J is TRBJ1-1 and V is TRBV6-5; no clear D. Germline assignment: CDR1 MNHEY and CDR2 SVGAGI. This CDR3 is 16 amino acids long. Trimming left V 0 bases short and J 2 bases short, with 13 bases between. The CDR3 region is CASSYSPRLSNTEAFF. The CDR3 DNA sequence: TGTGCCAGCAGTTACTCCCCAAGACTGTCTAACACTGAAGCTTTCTTT.

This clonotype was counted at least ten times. The CDR3, as DNA: TGTGCCAGCAGCTTAGCTGGGGTTGACTATGGCTACACCTTC. It is translated as CASSLAGVDYGYTF. This sequence joins TRBV7-9 and TRBJ1-2; D gene unclear. Looked up from germline, CDR1 is SEHNR and CDR2 is FQNEAQ (reference sequence). Between the trimmed V and J ends, which lost 0 bases and 3 bases, there was a span of 8 bases. The CDR3 runs to 14 residues.

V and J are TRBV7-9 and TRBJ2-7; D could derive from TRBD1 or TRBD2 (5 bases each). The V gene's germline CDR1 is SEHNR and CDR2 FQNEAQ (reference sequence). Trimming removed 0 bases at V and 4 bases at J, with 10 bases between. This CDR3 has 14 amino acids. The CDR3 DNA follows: TGTGCCAGCAGCTTAGCGGGGGTCTTTTACGAGCAGTACTTC. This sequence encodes CASSLAGVFYEQYF.

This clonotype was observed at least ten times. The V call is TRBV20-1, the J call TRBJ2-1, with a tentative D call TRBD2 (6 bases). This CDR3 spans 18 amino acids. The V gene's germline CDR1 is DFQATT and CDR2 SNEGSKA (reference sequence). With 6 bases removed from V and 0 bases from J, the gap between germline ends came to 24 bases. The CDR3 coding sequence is TGCAGTGCCCTACCCTCCGGGACTCACCGTCGCTCCTACAATGAGCAGTTCTTC. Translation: CSALPSGTHRRSYNEQFF.

Here the CDR3 DNA reads TGTGCCAGCAGCTTCCTAGCGGGGGAGTGGGATACGCAGTATTTT. It translates to CASSFLAGEWDTQYF. The chain recombines TRBV7-9 with TRBJ2-3; 10 bases are a match to TRBD2. This CDR3 comprises 15 residues. The germline V gene has CDR1 SEHNR and CDR2 FQNEAQ (reference sequence). V trimming: 3 bases; J trimming: 6 bases; junction bases outside the gene matches: 6.

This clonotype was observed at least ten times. CDR3 sequence: CATKKGQTNTGELFF. Written as DNA, the CDR3 is TGTGCCACCAAAAAGGGACAGACGAACACCGGGGAGCTGTTTTTT. The chain uses TRBV2 and TRBJ2-2; 7 nucleotides match TRBD1. V was clipped by 10 bases and J by 0 bases; unmatched bases: 8. This CDR3 is built from 15 residues. Germline assignment: CDR1 SNHLY and CDR2 FYNNEI.

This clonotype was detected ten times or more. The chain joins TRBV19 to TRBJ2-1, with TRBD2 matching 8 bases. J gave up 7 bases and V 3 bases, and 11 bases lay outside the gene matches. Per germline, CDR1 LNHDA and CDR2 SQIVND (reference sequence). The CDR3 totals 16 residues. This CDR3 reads CASSISAGTRRNEQFF. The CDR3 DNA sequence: TGTGCCAGTAGTATCTCGGCCGGGACTAGGAGAAATGAGCAGTTCTTC.

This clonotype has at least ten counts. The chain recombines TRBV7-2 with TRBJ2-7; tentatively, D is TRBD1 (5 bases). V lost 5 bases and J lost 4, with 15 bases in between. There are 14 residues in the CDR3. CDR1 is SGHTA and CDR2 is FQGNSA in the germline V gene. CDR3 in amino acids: CASSEGVVLYEQYF. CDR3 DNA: TGTGCCAGCAGCGAAGGGGTCGTATTATACGAGCAGTACTTC.

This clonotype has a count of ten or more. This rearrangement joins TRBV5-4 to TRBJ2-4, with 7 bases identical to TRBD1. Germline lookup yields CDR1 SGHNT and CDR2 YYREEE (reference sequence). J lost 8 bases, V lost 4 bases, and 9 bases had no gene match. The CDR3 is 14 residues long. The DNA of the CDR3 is TGTGCCAGCAGCACAGGACAGGTCGAAGACATTCAGTACTTC. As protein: CASSTGQVEDIQYF.

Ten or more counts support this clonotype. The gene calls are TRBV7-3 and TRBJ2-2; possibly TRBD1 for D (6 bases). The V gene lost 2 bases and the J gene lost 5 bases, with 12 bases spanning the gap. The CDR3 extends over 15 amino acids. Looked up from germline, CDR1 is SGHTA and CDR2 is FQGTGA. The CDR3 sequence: CASSLEGVKTGELFF. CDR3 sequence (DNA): TGTGCCAGCAGCTTAGAGGGGGTAAAGACCGGGGAGCTGTTTTTT.

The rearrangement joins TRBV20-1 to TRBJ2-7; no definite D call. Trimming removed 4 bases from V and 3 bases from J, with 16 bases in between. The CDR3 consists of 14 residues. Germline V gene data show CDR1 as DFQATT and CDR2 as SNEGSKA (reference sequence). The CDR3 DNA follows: TGCAGTGCTACAAACCCGCCTGGAAACTACGAGCAGTACTTC. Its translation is CSATNPPGNYEQYF.